This T cell receptor (beta chain) was captured in a study of blood T cell repertoires in COVID-19. Study details: From the United States, Italy and Spain came samples of acute and convalescent COVID-19.

One Seattle source followed patients from active infection through their disease course. CDR1 and CDR2 (germline): GTSNPN, SVGIG (reference sequence). The CDR3 consists of 17 residues. Deletions cut 0 bases from V and 9 bases from J, with 21 bases between. Here immunoSEQ multiplex PCR was the method, and the copy in TCRdb shows in-frame clones only, minus some. The sample has about 98,000 clones; about nine tenths are singletons. The material sequenced was peripheral blood. This clonotype was sampled from a woman aged 50 to 60 with COVID-19, enrolled during active disease. J is TRBJ1-6 and V is TRBV30; D is possibly TRBD1 (5 bases). For the CDR3, the DNA is TGTGCCTGGAGTGTACAGTTAATGGGCCAGGGTGGTTCACCCCTCCACTTT. Translated, it gives CAWSVQLMGQGGSPLHF.